One and the same sample provided the 4 T cell receptor beta chains below, sequenced in a study of regulatory T cells in long-lasting Graves disease. Sample time point: newly diagnosed GD, antithyroid drugs for less than 3 months. Generation of the TCR library employed RNA extracted from PBMCs. Both iRepertoire HTBI primers and Arm-PCR of CDR3 regions were used to build the TCR beta libraries. TCRdb fed the multiplex PCR reads into MiXCR, producing one record per CDR3 protein. The data show 400,000 to 500,000 distinct CDR3 sequences, around 13% seen once. The data also belong to a second study, concerning T cells in Graves' hyperthyroidism and ophthalmopathy.

The input for sequencing was peripheral blood mononuclear cells (PBMCs), taken at new diagnosis, from a patient treated with antithyroid drugs. These receptors were collected from a woman aged 50 to 60 with Graves disease.

This clonotype showed up just a few times. V is TRBV19 and J is TRBJ2-1; 14 bases fit TRBD2. Germline V gene data show CDR1 as LNHDA and CDR2 as SQIVND (reference sequence). V shed 8 bases, J shed 5 bases, and the junction held 14 bases outside the gene matches. This CDR3 spans 18 amino acids. The CDR3 reads CASFPGHTTSGRDNEQFF. The CDR3 coding sequence is TGTGCCAGTTTCCCGGGACACACGACTAGCGGGAGGGACAATGAGCAGTTCTTC.

The chain links TRBV3-1 to TRBJ1-4; D not resolved. The CDR3 runs to 15 residues. Trimming removed 0 bases at V and 0 bases at J, with 5 bases between. The germline V gene has CDR1 LGHDT and CDR2 YNNKEL (reference sequence). This chain's CDR3 is CASSQDSATNEKLFF. The CDR3 DNA reads TGTGCCAGCAGCCAAGATTCAGCAACTAATGAAAAACTGTTTTTT.

This clonotype was counted only a few times. Since a much larger clone is just one base distant, this may be a read error. J is TRBJ2-3 and V is TRBV28; 8 nucleotides line up with TRBD1. The V gene's germline CDR1 is MDHEN and CDR2 SYDVKM. CDR3 length equals 14 residues. The CDR3 spells CTSSVQGVTDTQYF. The CDR3 DNA is TGTACCAGCAGTGTACAGGGGGTCACAGATACGCAGTATTTT.

This clonotype showed up many times. V gene TRBV6-1 combines with J gene TRBJ1-1, with D hard to call. Germline-derived CDR1 and CDR2 are MNHNS and SASEGT. The CDR3 spans 15 residues. The ends were cut back, 2 bases at V and 1 base at J, with 11 bases in the middle. The CDR3 spells CASSEPRWGNTEAFF. CDR3 nucleotide sequence: TGTGCCAGCAGTGAACCTCGTTGGGGGAACACTGAAGCTTTCTTT.